This T cell receptor (beta chain) was found in a study of blood T cell repertoires in COVID-19. At the level of the study: COVID-19 samples collected from the United States, Italy and Spain covered acute and convalescent phases. The cDNA or gDNA used as material had been derived from T cells, B-cell-depleted T cells, or PBMCs.

The CDR3 loop spans 14 amino acids. Trimming stripped 6 bases from V and 0 bases from J, with 11 bases between. CDR1 is SQVTM and CDR2 is ANQGSEA in the germline V gene. In the authors' workflow: Amplification with reference gene primers provided the estimates of nucleated cell counts. Data came from immunoSEQ multiplex PCR; TCRdb stores just in-frame clones and leaves some out. V, J and clone size were drawn from that table, and D and trimming were deduced from the DNA. Seen here are roughly 150,000 clones, 80% to 90% observed once, and the top ten hold about 5.7%. Material for sequencing was peripheral blood. The V call is TRBV29-1, the J call TRBJ2-2; D not resolved. The receptor was isolated from a man aged 80 or over with acute or convalescent COVID-19. The CDR3 here is CSVLVPTNTGELFF. CDR3 bases: TGCAGCGTCCTAGTACCAACGAACACCGGGGAGCTGTTTTTT.